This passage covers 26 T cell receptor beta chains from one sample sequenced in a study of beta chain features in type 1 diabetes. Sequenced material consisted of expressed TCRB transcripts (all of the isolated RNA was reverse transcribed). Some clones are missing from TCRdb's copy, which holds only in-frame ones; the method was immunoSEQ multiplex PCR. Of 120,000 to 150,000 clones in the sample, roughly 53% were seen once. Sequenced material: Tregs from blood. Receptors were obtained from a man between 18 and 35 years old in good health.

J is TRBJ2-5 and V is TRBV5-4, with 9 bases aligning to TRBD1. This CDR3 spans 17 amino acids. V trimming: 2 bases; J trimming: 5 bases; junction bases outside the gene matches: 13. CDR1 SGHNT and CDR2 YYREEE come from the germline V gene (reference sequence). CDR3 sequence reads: CASSFSVHTGGVETQYF. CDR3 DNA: TGTGCCAGCAGCTTCTCGGTGCACACAGGGGGCGTGGAGACCCAGTACTTC.

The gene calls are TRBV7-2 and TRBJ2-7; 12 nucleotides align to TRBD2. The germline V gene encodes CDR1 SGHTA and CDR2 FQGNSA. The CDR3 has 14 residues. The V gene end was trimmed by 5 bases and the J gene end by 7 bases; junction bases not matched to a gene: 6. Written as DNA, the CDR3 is TGTGCCAGCAGCGCACTAGCGGGAGGTCCAGAGCAGTACTTC. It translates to CASSALAGGPEQYF. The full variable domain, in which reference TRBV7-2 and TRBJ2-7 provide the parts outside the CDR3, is GAGVSQSPSNKVTEKGKDVELRCDPISGHTALYWYRQSLGQGLEFLIYFQGNSAPDKSGLPSDRFSAERTGGSVSTLTIQRTQQEDSAVYLCASSALAGGPEQYFGPGTRLTVT.

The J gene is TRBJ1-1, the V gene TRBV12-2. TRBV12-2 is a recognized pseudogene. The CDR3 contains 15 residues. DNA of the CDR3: TGTGCAAGTCGCTTAGCCGCGGTCATGAACACTGAAGCTTTCTTT. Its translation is CASRLAAVMNTEAFF.

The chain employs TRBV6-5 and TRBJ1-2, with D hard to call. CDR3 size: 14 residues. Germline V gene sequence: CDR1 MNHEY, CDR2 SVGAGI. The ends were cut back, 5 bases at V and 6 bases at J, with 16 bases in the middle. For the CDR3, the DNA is TGTGCCAGCAGTACCCCGTTTGGAGGGAATGGCTACACCTTC. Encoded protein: CASSTPFGGNGYTF.

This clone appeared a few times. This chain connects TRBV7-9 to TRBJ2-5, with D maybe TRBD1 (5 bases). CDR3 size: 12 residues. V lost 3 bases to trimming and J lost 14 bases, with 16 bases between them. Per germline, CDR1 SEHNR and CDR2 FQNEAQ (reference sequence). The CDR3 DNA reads TGTGCCAGCAGCTTCGACAGTTCCCCCGCATACTTC. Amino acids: CASSFDSSPAYF. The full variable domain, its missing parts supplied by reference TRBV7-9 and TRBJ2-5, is DTGVSQNPRHKITKRGQNVTFRCDPISEHNRLYWYRQTLGQGPEFLTYFQNEAQLEKSRLLSDRFSAERPKGSFSTLEIQRTEQGDSAMYLCASSFDSSPAYFGPGTRLLVL.

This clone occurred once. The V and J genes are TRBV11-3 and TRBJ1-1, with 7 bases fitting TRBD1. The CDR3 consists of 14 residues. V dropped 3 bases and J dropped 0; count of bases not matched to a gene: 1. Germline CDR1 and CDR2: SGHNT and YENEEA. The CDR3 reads CASSLDRLNTEAFF. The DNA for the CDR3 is TGTGCCAGCAGCTTGGACAGGCTGAACACTGAAGCTTTCTTT.

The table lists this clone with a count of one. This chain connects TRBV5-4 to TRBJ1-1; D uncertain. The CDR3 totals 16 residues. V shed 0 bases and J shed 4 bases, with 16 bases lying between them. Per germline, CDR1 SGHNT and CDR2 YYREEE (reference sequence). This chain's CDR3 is CASSLGLGPSRTEAFF. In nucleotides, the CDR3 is TGTGCCAGCAGCTTGGGGCTTGGCCCATCCCGCACTGAAGCTTTCTTT. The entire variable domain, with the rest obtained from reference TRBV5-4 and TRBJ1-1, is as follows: ETGVTQSPTHLIKTRGQQVTLRCSSQSGHNTVSWYQQALGQGPQFIFQYYREEENGRGNFPPRFSGLQFPNYSSELNVNALELDDSALYLCASSLGLGPSRTEAFFGQGTRLTVV.

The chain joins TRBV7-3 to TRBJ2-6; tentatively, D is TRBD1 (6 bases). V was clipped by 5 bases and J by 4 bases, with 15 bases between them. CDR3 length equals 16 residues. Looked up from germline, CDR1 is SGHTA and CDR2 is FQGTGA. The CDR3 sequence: CASSPITGTGANVLTF. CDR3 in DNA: TGTGCCAGCAGCCCTATAACAGGGACCGGGGCCAACGTCCTGACTTTC.

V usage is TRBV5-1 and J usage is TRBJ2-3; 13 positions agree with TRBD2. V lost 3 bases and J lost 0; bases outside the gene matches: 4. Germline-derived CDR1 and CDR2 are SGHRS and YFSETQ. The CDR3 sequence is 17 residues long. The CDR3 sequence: CASSSQGLAGSTDTQYF. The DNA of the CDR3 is TGCGCCAGCAGCTCTCAGGGACTAGCGGGGAGCACAGATACGCAGTATTTT.

CDR3 in DNA: TGTGCCAGTAGTATGGTTTGGGGGGGACTAGCGGGAGTACGGAACATTCAGTACTTC. Encoded protein: CASSMVWGGLAGVRNIQYF. This chain connects TRBV19 to TRBJ2-4; 14 bases map to TRBD2. Germline V gene data show CDR1 as LNHDA and CDR2 as SQIVND (reference sequence). CDR3 length: 19 amino acids. V was clipped by 3 bases and J by 7 bases; unmatched bases: 14.

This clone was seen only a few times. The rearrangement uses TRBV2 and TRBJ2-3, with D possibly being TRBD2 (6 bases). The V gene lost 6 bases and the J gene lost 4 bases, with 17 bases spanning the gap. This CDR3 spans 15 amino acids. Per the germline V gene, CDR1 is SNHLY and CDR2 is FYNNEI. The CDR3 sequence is CASSSSGWVADTQYF. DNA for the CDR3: TGTGCCAGCAGCTCGAGCGGGTGGGTTGCAGATACGCAGTATTTT.

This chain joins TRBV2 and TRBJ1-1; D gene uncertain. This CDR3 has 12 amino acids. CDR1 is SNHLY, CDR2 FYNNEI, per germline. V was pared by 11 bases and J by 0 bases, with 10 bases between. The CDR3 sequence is CASQRMNTEAFF. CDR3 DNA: TGTGCCTCCCAGCGCATGAACACTGAAGCTTTCTTT.

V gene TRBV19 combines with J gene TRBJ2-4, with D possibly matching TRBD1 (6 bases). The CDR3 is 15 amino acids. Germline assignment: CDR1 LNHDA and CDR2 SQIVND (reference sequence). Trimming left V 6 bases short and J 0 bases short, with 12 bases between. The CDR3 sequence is CASRPGVTAKNIQYF. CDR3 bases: TGTGCCAGTAGGCCAGGGGTCACAGCCAAAAACATTCAGTACTTC.

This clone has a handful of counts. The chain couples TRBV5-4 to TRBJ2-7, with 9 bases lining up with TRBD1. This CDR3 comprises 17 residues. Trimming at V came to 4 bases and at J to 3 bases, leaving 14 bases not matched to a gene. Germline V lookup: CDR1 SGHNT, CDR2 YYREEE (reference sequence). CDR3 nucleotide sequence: TGTGCCAGCAGCCCGGGTCTGCAAGGACAGGGGAACTACGAGCAGTACTTC. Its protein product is CASSPGLQGQGNYEQYF.

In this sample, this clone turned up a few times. CDR3 loop: CASSLGGGRVSEQYF. CDR3 in DNA: TGTGCCAGCAGCTTAGGTGGCGGGAGGGTCAGCGAGCAGTACTTC. The chain recombines TRBV7-2 with TRBJ2-7, with TRBD2 matching 9 bases. The CDR3 consists of 15 residues. Per germline, CDR1 SGHTA and CDR2 FQGNSA. V trimming: 1 base; J trimming: 6 bases; junction bases outside the gene matches: 7.

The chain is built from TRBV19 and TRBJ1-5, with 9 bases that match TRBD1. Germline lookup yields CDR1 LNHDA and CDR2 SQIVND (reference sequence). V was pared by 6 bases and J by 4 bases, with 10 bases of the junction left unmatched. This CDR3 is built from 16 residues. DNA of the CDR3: TGTGCCAGTAGCACTCACCCGGGACAGGGAAATCAGCCCCAGCATTTT. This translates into CASSTHPGQGNQPQHF.

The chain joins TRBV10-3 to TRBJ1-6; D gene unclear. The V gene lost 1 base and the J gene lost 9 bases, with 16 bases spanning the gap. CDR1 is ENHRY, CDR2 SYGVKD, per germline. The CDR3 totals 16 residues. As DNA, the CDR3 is TGTGCCATCAGTGAGTTTGGCTCCCGGGAGGGTTCACCCCTCCACTTT. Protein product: CAISEFGSREGSPLHF.

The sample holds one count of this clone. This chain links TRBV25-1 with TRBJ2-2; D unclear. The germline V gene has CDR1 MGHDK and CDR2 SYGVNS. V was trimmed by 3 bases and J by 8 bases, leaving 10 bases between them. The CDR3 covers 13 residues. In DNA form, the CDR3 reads TGTGCCAGCAGTGATCATTGGGCGGGGGAGCTGTTTTTT. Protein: CASSDHWAGELFF.

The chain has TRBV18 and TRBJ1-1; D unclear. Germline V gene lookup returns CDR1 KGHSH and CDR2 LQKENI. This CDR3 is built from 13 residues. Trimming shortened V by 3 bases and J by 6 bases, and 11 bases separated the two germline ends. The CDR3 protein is CASSPPLAAEAFF. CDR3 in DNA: TGTGCCAGCTCACCCCCCCTGGCGGCTGAAGCTTTCTTT. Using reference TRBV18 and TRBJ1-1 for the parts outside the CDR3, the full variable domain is NAGVMQNPRHLVRRRGQEARLRCSPMKGHSHVYWYRQLPEEGLKFMVYLQKENIIDESGMPKERFSAEFPKEGPSILRIQQVVRGDSAAYFCASSPPLAAEAFFGQGTRLTVV.

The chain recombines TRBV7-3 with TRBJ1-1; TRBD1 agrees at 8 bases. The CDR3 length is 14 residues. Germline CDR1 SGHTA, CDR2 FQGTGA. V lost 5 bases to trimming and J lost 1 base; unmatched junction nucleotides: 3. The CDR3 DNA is TGTGCCAGCAGCCTTACAGGGGGGAACACTGAAGCTTTCTTT. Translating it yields CASSLTGGNTEAFF.

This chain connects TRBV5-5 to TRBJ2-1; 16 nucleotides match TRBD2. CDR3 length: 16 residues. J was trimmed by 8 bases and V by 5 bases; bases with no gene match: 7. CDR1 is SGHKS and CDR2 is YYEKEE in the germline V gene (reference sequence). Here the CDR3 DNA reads TGTGCCAGCAGGGAGGGACTAGCGGGAGGGCCATATGAGCAGTTCTTC. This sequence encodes CASREGLAGGPYEQFF.

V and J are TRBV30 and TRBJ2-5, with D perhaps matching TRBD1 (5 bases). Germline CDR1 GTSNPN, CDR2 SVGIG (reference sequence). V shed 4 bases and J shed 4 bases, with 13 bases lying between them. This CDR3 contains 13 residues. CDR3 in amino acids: CAWNRNRRETQYF. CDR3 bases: TGTGCCTGGAACAGGAATAGGCGAGAGACCCAGTACTTC.

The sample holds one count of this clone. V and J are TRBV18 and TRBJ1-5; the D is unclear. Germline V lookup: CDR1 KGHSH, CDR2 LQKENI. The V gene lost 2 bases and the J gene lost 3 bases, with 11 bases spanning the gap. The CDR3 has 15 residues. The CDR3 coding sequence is TGTGCCAGCTCACCAGGGCTTCCGATCAATCAGCCCCAGCATTTT. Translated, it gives CASSPGLPINQPQHF.

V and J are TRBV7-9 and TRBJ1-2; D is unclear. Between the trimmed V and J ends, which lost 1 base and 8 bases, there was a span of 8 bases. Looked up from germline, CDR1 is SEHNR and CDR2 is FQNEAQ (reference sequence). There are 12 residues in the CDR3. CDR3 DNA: TGTGCCAGCAGCTTAGTGGAGTCCGGCTACACCTTC. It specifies CASSLVESGYTF.

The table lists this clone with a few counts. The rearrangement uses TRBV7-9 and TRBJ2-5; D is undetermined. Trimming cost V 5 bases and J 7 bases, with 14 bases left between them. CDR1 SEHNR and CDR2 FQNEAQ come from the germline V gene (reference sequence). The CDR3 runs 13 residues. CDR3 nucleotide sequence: TGTGCCAGCAGCGAAGCCCCTGCCGCGACCCAGTACTTC. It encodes CASSEAPAATQYF.

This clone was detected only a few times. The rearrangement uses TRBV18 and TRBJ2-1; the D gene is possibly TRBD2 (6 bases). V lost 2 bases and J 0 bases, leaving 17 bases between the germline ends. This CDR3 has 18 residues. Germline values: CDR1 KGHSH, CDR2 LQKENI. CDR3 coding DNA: TGTGCCAGCTCACCAAGGGTACGCGGGGCGAGCTCCTACAATGAGCAGTTCTTC. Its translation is CASSPRVRGASSYNEQFF. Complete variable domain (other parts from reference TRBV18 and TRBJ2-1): NAGVMQNPRHLVRRRGQEARLRCSPMKGHSHVYWYRQLPEEGLKFMVYLQKENIIDESGMPKERFSAEFPKEGPSILRIQQVVRGDSAAYFCASSPRVRGASSYNEQFFGPGTRLTVL.